Each of the 18 T cell receptor beta chains below was sequenced from the same sample in a study of cytomegalovirus exposure and HLA in healthy donors. The primer mix had 60 Vbeta and 13 Jbeta primers. TCRdb keeps only in-frame clones here, not all; method: immunoSEQ multiplex PCR. The sample has about 170,000 clones; 60% to 80% are singletons. The specimen was PBMCs. Receptor source: a man aged 35-49 years in good health and CMV-seronegative.

This clone has just a few counts. The rearrangement joins TRBV2 to TRBJ2-2, with D uncertain. CDR1 and CDR2 from the germline V gene are SNHLY and FYNNEI. The CDR3 runs to 15 residues. Trimming pared 3 bases from V and 1 base from J, leaving 9 bases between. CDR3 nucleotides: TGTGCCAGCAGTGATTTACGGTTGAACACCGGGGAGCTGTTTTTT. Translation: CASSDLRLNTGELFF.

V is TRBV5-1 and J is TRBJ1-4; weak D call: TRBD1 (5 bases). Germline CDR1 SGHRS, CDR2 YFSETQ. Trimming shortened V by 4 bases and J by 0 bases, and 7 bases separated the two germline ends. The CDR3 extends over 14 amino acids. CDR3 nucleotide sequence: TGCGCCAGCAGCCGGGGGGCAACTAATGAAAAACTGTTTTTT. This encodes CASSRGATNEKLFF.

Points on this clone: At the DNA level, this CDR3 is encoded by other sequences in the same sample as well. The chain joins TRBV19 to TRBJ2-7; no clear D gene. V dropped 3 bases and J dropped 3 bases, with 6 bases sitting between them. This CDR3 region has 12 residues. Germline assignment: CDR1 LNHDA and CDR2 SQIVND (reference sequence). CDR3 in DNA: TGTGCCAGTAGTATTTCCGGCTACGAGCAGTACTTC. Amino acids: CASSISGYEQYF. The whole variable domain, filled in from reference TRBV19 and TRBJ2-7, reads DGGITQSPKYLFRKEGQNVTLSCEQNLNHDAMYWYRQDPGQGLRLIYYSQIVNDFQKGDIAEGYSVSREKKESFPLTVTSAQKNPTAFYLCASSISGYEQYFGPGTRLTVT.

This clone was picked up a small number of times. The chain recombines TRBV25-1 with TRBJ2-5; 10 nucleotides agree with TRBD2. V trimming: 6 bases; J trimming: 5 bases; junction bases outside the gene matches: 12. The CDR3 extends over 16 amino acids. CDR1 and CDR2 (germline): MGHDK, SYGVNS. The DNA of the CDR3 is TGTGCCAGCAGACGGGACAGCGGGGGGGCATGGGAGACCCAGTACTTC. Translation gives CASRRDSGGAWETQYF.

The V gene is TRBV19, the J gene TRBJ2-6; 7 nucleotides agree with TRBD2. The CDR3 has 17 amino acids. The ends lost 3 bases at V and 4 bases at J; junction bases unmatched: 9. CDR1 and CDR2 (germline): LNHDA, SQIVND (reference sequence). Here the CDR3 DNA reads TGTGCCAGTAGTATCCGGGACGGGAGGTTCGGGGCCAACGTCCTGACTTTC. Encoded protein: CASSIRDGRFGANVLTF.

This clone has more than one count but fewer than ten. This sequence joins TRBV19 and TRBJ2-2; TRBD1 might be the D (6 bases). Trimming pared 3 bases from V and 0 bases from J, leaving 8 bases between. Germline V gene data show CDR1 as LNHDA and CDR2 as SQIVND (reference sequence). The CDR3 loop spans 15 amino acids. The CDR3 is CASSIKGANTGELFF. Here the CDR3 DNA reads TGTGCCAGTAGTATTAAGGGGGCGAACACCGGGGAGCTGTTTTTT.

The chain recombines TRBV6-6 with TRBJ1-1, with D uncertain. V dropped 0 bases and J dropped 5 bases, with 10 bases sitting between them. Germline V gene lookup returns CDR1 MNHNY and CDR2 SVGAGI (reference sequence). The length of the CDR3 is 14 residues. CDR3 DNA: TGTGCCAGCAGTTACTCGGCCGGGGAGACTGAAGCTTTCTTT. Translation: CASSYSAGETEAFF.

The V gene is TRBV5-1, the J gene TRBJ2-7, with TRBD2 identical over 10 bases. The J segment lost 5 bases and the V segment lost 2 bases, leaving 4 bases of the junction unmatched. In germline, CDR1 is SGHRS, CDR2 YFSETQ. The CDR3 totals 14 residues. CDR3 protein: CASSFGLAGDEQYF. Written as DNA, the CDR3 is TGCGCCAGCAGCTTCGGGCTAGCGGGGGACGAGCAGTACTTC.

This chain uses TRBV19 with TRBJ2-1, with D tentatively TRBD1 (6 bases). Germline V gene sequence: CDR1 LNHDA, CDR2 SQIVND (reference sequence). The CDR3 runs to 13 residues. Trimming removed 4 bases from V and 5 bases from J, with 9 bases in between. The DNA of the CDR3 is TGTGCCAGTAGTACCGGACAGAACAATGAGCAGTTCTTC. Translating it yields CASSTGQNNEQFF. Full variable domain (missing parts from reference TRBV19 and TRBJ2-1): DGGITQSPKYLFRKEGQNVTLSCEQNLNHDAMYWYRQDPGQGLRLIYYSQIVNDFQKGDIAEGYSVSREKKESFPLTVTSAQKNPTAFYLCASSTGQNNEQFFGPGTRLTVL.

CDR3 residues: CASSLAHLEYSGYTDTQYF. In DNA form, the CDR3 reads TGTGCCAGCAGCTTAGCCCACCTGGAGTATAGCGGATACACAGATACGCAGTATTTT. The J gene is TRBJ2-3, the V gene TRBV7-2, with D possibly being TRBD2 (6 bases). The CDR3 covers 19 residues. Germline V gene data show CDR1 as SGHTA and CDR2 as FQGNSA. The V and J ends lost 0 bases and 2 bases respectively, with 21 bases between them.

The chain combines TRBV7-9 with TRBJ1-5, with 10 bases aligning to TRBD1. CDR1 is SEHNR, CDR2 FQNEAQ, per germline (reference sequence). The ends lost 5 bases at V and 7 bases at J; junction bases unmatched: 8. The CDR3 length is 15 residues. The CDR3 DNA is TGTGCCAGCAGCCGAGGGACAGGGGAACGGCAGCCCCAGCATTTT. Its protein is CASSRGTGERQPQHF. Complete variable domain (other parts from reference TRBV7-9 and TRBJ1-5): DTGVSQNPRHKITKRGQNVTFRCDPISEHNRLYWYRQTLGQGPEFLTYFQNEAQLEKSRLLSDRFSAERPKGSFSTLEIQRTEQGDSAMYLCASSRGTGERQPQHFGDGTRLSIL.

This clone was picked up one time. V is TRBV27 and J is TRBJ2-5; 9 bases line up with TRBD1. The J call may be mistaken, given a closer DNA end match to TRBJ2-7. The CDR3 sequence is 15 residues long. Germline V CDR1 and CDR2: MNHEY, SMNVEV (reference sequence). CDR3 sequence (DNA): TGTGCCAGCAGTTCGGGACAGGGAGGGATCTACGAGCAGTACTTC. Residues: CASSSGQGGIYEQYF.

The chain combines TRBV19 with TRBJ1-5, with D hard to call. CDR3 length equals 14 residues. V lost 3 bases, J lost 2 bases, and 8 bases lay in between. Germline CDR1 and CDR2: LNHDA and SQIVND (reference sequence). The chain's CDR3 is CASSMSVGNQPQHF. In DNA, the CDR3 is TGTGCCAGTAGTATGAGTGTGGGCAATCAGCCCCAGCATTTT. The variable domain in full, completed from reference TRBV19 and TRBJ1-5, reads DGGITQSPKYLFRKEGQNVTLSCEQNLNHDAMYWYRQDPGQGLRLIYYSQIVNDFQKGDIAEGYSVSREKKESFPLTVTSAQKNPTAFYLCASSMSVGNQPQHFGDGTRLSIL.

This clone has a single count. The rearrangement links TRBV10-3 to TRBJ2-1; 9 bases are shared with TRBD2. The CDR3 covers 13 residues. The V segment lost 10 bases and the J segment 5 bases; nucleotides outside the gene matches: 6. CDR1 and CDR2 (germline): ENHRY, SYGVKD. CDR3 in amino acids: CASRLAADNEQFF. Written as DNA, the CDR3 is TGTGCCAGCCGACTAGCGGCCGACAATGAGCAGTTCTTC.

This clone was seen once. The gene calls are TRBV5-1 and TRBJ2-7, with 8 bases aligning to TRBD2. Per germline, CDR1 SGHRS and CDR2 YFSETQ. Trimming removed 0 bases from V and 3 bases from J; junction bases left unmatched: 5. The CDR3 loop spans 15 amino acids. The CDR3: CASSLDGTSSYEQYF. CDR3 sequence (DNA): TGCGCCAGCAGCTTGGACGGGACTAGTAGCTACGAGCAGTACTTC.

In DNA form, the CDR3 reads TGTGCCAGCAGTATTCAGGGATCAGATACGCAGTATTTT. This gives the protein CASSIQGSDTQYF. J is TRBJ2-3 and V is TRBV27; D might be TRBD1 (5 bases). The germline CDR1 and CDR2 sequences are MNHEY and SMNVEV (reference sequence). This CDR3 spans 13 amino acids. The V end was cut by 5 bases, the J end by 4 bases, with 10 bases between.

In DNA form, the CDR3 reads TGTGCCAGCAGTGAGGAGGGAATGGAGACCCAGTACTTC. It encodes CASSEEGMETQYF. The genes are TRBV2 and TRBJ2-5; tentatively, D is TRBD2 (6 bases). Germline CDR1 SNHLY, CDR2 FYNNEI. Trimming shortened V by 3 bases and J by 5 bases, and 10 bases separated the two germline ends. This CDR3 has 13 amino acids.

This chain joins TRBV11-2 and TRBJ2-7; possible D gene TRBD1, 5 bases. The germline V gene encodes CDR1 SGHAT and CDR2 FQNNGV. This CDR3 has 16 residues. The V and J ends lost 1 base and 0 bases respectively, with 13 bases between them. Written as DNA, the CDR3 is TGTGCCAGCAGCTTAGTCCCAGGGTGGGGCTCCTACGAGCAGTACTTC. This codes for CASSLVPGWGSYEQYF.